Following are 25 T cell receptor beta chains from one sample sequenced in a study of graft-versus-host responses after intestinal transplantation. Which antigens these TCRs recognize remains unknown. TCRdb's table, derived via immunoSEQ multiplex PCR, lists solely in-frame clones and lacks some. The sample includes 90,000 to 150,000 clones, approximately 95% of them seen just once. The sequences come from unstimulated CD8+ T cells sorted from spleen or lymph node cells, collected before intestinal transplant. The receptor source for this set is a human donor who received an intestinal transplant.

This chain links TRBV10-3 with TRBJ2-1; the D is unclear. Germline lookup yields CDR1 ENHRY and CDR2 SYGVKD. CDR3 size: 17 residues. Trimming took off 1 base at V and 7 bases at J, with 20 bases between the two ends. The CDR3 DNA is TGTGCCATCAGTGAGTATCCATCCTACTCTATCGGGAATGAGCAGTTCTTC. This codes for CAISEYPSYSIGNEQFF.

About this clone: The missing conserved phenylalanine or tryptophan at the end of this CDR3 makes a read error likely. The chain couples TRBV10-1 to TRBJ2-3, with D maybe TRBD1 (5 bases). The germline V and J ends were trimmed by 6 bases and 5 bases, with 12 bases remaining between them. CDR1 is WNHNN, CDR2 SYGVQD, per germline (reference sequence). The CDR3 sequence is 13 residues long. CDR3 DNA: TGCGCCAGCAGCCACAAAGGGGTAGATACGCAGTATTCT. It specifies CASSHKGVDTQYS.

This clone has only a few counts. The genes are TRBV19 and TRBJ2-7, with 9 bases identical to TRBD1. V was clipped by 6 bases and J by 5 bases; unmatched bases: 5. The CDR3 sequence is 13 residues long. Germline CDR1 reads LNHDA; CDR2 reads SQIVND (reference sequence). CDR3 in amino acids: CASSSDRGNEQYF. The CDR3 DNA reads as TGTGCCAGTAGCAGTGACAGGGGGAACGAGCAGTACTTC.

This chain connects TRBV11-2 to TRBJ2-7, with D hard to call. Trimming took off 0 bases at V and 3 bases at J, with 9 bases between the two ends. This CDR3 has 14 residues. Germline CDR1 reads SGHAT; CDR2 reads FQNNGV. CDR3: CASSLDLGFYEQYF. CDR3 nucleotides: TGTGCCAGCAGCTTAGATCTGGGCTTCTACGAGCAGTACTTC.

This chain uses TRBV6-5 with TRBJ2-1; 10 bases match TRBD2. Germline V gives CDR1 MNHEY, CDR2 SVGAGI. J gave up 4 bases and V 7 bases, and 4 bases lay outside the gene matches. The CDR3 has 14 amino acids. In nucleotides, the CDR3 is TGTGCCAGCACTACTAGCGGGGTGTACAATGAGCAGTTCTTC. This gives the protein CASTTSGVYNEQFF.

This chain links TRBV5-6 with TRBJ1-1, with a possible D match to TRBD1 (5 bases). This CDR3 has 15 amino acids. V lost 1 base to trimming and J lost 4 bases, with 14 bases between them. Germline CDR1 is SGHDT and CDR2 is YYEEEE. The CDR3 DNA is TGTGCCAGCAGCTTGTCGACAACGAGGGGCACTGAAGCTTTCTTT. Translation: CASSLSTTRGTEAFF. Combining the CDR3 with reference TRBV5-6 and TRBJ1-1 gives the whole variable domain DAGVTQSPTHLIKTRGQQVTLRCSPKSGHDTVSWYQQALGQGPQFIFQYYEEEERQRGNFPDRFSGHQFPNYSSELNVNALLLGDSALYLCASSLSTTRGTEAFFGQGTRLTVV.

The chain has TRBV4-1 and TRBJ2-7; 8 nucleotides match TRBD2. V was pared by 3 bases and J by 2 bases, with 6 bases of the junction left unmatched. Germline V CDR1 and CDR2: MGHRA, YSYEKL. The CDR3 extends over 15 amino acids. In DNA form, the CDR3 reads TGCGCCAGCAGCCAGGGACTAGATGCCGCCTACGAGCAGTACTTC. This sequence encodes CASSQGLDAAYEQYF.

The chain couples TRBV5-6 to TRBJ1-6; TRBD1 might be the D (6 bases). Trimming stripped 1 base from V and 0 bases from J, with 8 bases between. Per germline, CDR1 SGHDT and CDR2 YYEEEE. CDR3 length: 16 amino acids. Written as DNA, the CDR3 is TGTGCCAGCAGCTTGACAGGGAGCTCCTATAATTCACCCCTCCACTTT. Its protein is CASSLTGSSYNSPLHF.

V usage is TRBV10-1 and J usage is TRBJ2-3, with a tentative D call TRBD2 (6 bases). Trimming pared 6 bases from V and 5 bases from J, leaving 15 bases between. Germline assignment: CDR1 WNHNN and CDR2 SYGVQD (reference sequence). The CDR3 has 14 amino acids. CDR3 bases: TGCGCCAGCAGGGGTCCGTGGAGGGGAGATACGCAGTATTTT. Amino acid sequence: CASRGPWRGDTQYF.

This chain joins TRBV6-5 and TRBJ1-2, with D maybe TRBD1 (5 bases). The CDR3 length is 15 residues. Germline V gene sequence: CDR1 MNHEY, CDR2 SVGAGI. V lost 6 bases to trimming and J lost 4 bases, with 18 bases between them. The CDR3, as DNA: TGTGCCAGCAGCGACCGGGACCGCGTCCTCTATGGCTACACCTTC. Translated, it gives CASSDRDRVLYGYTF.

The chain employs TRBV4-1 and TRBJ2-1; D unresolved. V shed 4 bases and J shed 4 bases, with 11 bases lying between them. From germline, CDR1 is MGHRA and CDR2 YSYEKL. This CDR3 spans 14 amino acids. Here the CDR3 reads CASSPIARYNEQFF. The CDR3 nucleotides are TGCGCCAGCAGCCCAATCGCCCGGTACAATGAGCAGTTCTTC.

This clone showed up just once. The chain joins TRBV4-1 to TRBJ2-7; 8 nucleotides agree with TRBD2. This CDR3 comprises 15 residues. Germline CDR1 MGHRA, CDR2 YSYEKL. With V trimmed by 0 bases and J by 2 bases, 3 bases remained unmatched. The CDR3 protein is CASSQDPGLAYEQYF. DNA of the CDR3: TGCGCCAGCAGCCAAGACCCGGGACTAGCCTACGAGCAGTACTTC.

Notes on this clone: The sample carries other DNA sequences with the same CDR3. The V gene is TRBV27, the J gene TRBJ2-1; D is unclear. Looked up from germline, CDR1 is MNHEY and CDR2 is SMNVEV (reference sequence). V was shortened by 0 bases and J by 2 bases, with 5 bases between the two germline ends. This CDR3 comprises 14 residues. The DNA for the CDR3 is TGTGCCAGCAGTTTATCGGATGCCTACAATGAGCAGTTCTTC. Translation gives CASSLSDAYNEQFF.

The rearrangement links TRBV19 to TRBJ2-1; D remains unclear. The CDR3 length is 14 residues. Germline-derived CDR1 and CDR2 are LNHDA and SQIVND (reference sequence). V was clipped by 7 bases and J by 5 bases, with 15 bases between them. In nucleotides, the CDR3 is TGTGCCAGTAATCCTGGGCGAACAAACAATGAGCAGTTCTTC. Translation gives CASNPGRTNNEQFF.

The table lists this clone with a few counts. The genes are TRBV7-9 and TRBJ2-7, with unresolved D. Germline V lookup: CDR1 SEHNR, CDR2 FQNEAQ (reference sequence). The CDR3 is 11 residues long. V was trimmed by 3 bases and J by 3 bases, leaving 3 bases between them. In nucleotides, the CDR3 is TGTGCCAGCAGCTTGAACTACGAGCAGTACTTC. Amino acids: CASSLNYEQYF.

Of note for this clone: An end of the junction does not agree with germline; a read error may underlie this. This chain joins TRBV27 and TRBJ2-1; 8 bases are shared with TRBD1. Germline V gene sequence: CDR1 MNHEY, CDR2 SMNVEV (reference sequence). The CDR3 extends over 14 amino acids. CDR3 DNA: TGTACCAGCAGTTTCTGGACAGGGCCGCATGAGCAGTTCTTC. Translating it yields CTSSFWTGPHEQFF.

The chain is built from TRBV7-3 and TRBJ2-7, with 7 bases fitting TRBD2. Germline V CDR1 and CDR2: SGHTA, FQGTGA. V shed 0 bases and J 2 bases; nucleotides not matched to a gene: 4. The CDR3 is made up of 15 amino acids. CDR3 region: CASSLTPAGTYEQYF. Here the CDR3 DNA reads TGTGCCAGCAGCTTAACCCCAGCGGGGACCTACGAGCAGTACTTC.

The chain carries TRBV5-1 and TRBJ2-7; 9 nucleotides agree with TRBD1. Trimming at V came to 2 bases and at J to 3 bases, leaving 9 bases not matched to a gene. CDR1 SGHRS and CDR2 YFSETQ come from the germline V gene. The length of the CDR3 is 16 residues. CDR3 residues: CASSFPGTGFLYEQYF. CDR3 nucleotides: TGCGCCAGCAGCTTCCCCGGGACAGGGTTTCTCTACGAGCAGTACTTC.

Comments on this clone: The same CDR3 also results from other DNA sequences found in this sample. This chain uses TRBV28 with TRBJ1-1; the D is unclear. Germline assignment: CDR1 MDHEN and CDR2 SYDVKM. The V end was cut by 3 bases, the J end by 4 bases, with 3 bases between. CDR3 size: 11 residues. The chain's CDR3 is CASSLSTEAFF. The CDR3 coding sequence is TGTGCCAGCAGTTTGAGCACTGAAGCTTTCTTT.

This rearrangement joins TRBV28 to TRBJ1-2; TRBD1 is a possible D gene (6 bases). V was pared by 3 bases and J by 3 bases, with 23 bases between. This CDR3 is built from 18 residues. Germline CDR1 and CDR2: MDHEN and SYDVKM. The CDR3 coding sequence is TGTGCCAGCAGTTTTTTTAGGGGGGCCCGGAACTATGACTATGGCTACACCTTC. Translating it yields CASSFFRGARNYDYGYTF.

The V and J genes are TRBV13 and TRBJ2-3; D unclear. The V end lost 3 bases, the J end lost 3 bases, and 10 bases lay between the germline ends. This CDR3 has 14 residues. Looked up from germline, CDR1 is PRHDT and CDR2 is FYEKMQ (reference sequence). CDR3 DNA: TGTGCCAGCAGCTTTCGACTTGGTACAGATACGCAGTATTTT. Protein: CASSFRLGTDTQYF.

This chain connects TRBV9 to TRBJ2-2; 7 bases line up with TRBD1. Germline CDR1 SGDLS, CDR2 YYNGEE. V gave up 3 bases and J gave up 6 bases; unmatched junction bases: 8. The CDR3 loop spans 15 amino acids. The CDR3 DNA reads as TGTGCCAGCAGCGCCACTGGTGGGACAGCCGGGGAGCTGTTTTTT. It yields the protein CASSATGGTAGELFF.

CDR3 sequence (DNA): TGTGCCAGCAGCGGACAATCGGGACACCTAGATGAGCAGTTCTTC. As protein: CASSGQSGHLDEQFF. The J gene is TRBJ2-1, the V gene TRBV7-6; possibly TRBD1 for D (6 bases). Deletions cut 5 bases from V and 8 bases from J, with 19 bases between. The CDR3 loop spans 15 amino acids. Germline V gene sequence: CDR1 SGHVS, CDR2 FNYEAQ.

The chain joins TRBV28 to TRBJ1-2; 8 bases map to TRBD1. J was trimmed by 5 bases and V by 6 bases; bases with no gene match: 11. In germline, CDR1 is MDHEN, CDR2 SYDVKM. CDR3 length: 15 amino acids. The CDR3 loop is CASRSRGRIWYGYTF. The CDR3 DNA sequence: TGTGCCAGCAGGTCCAGGGGGCGGATTTGGTATGGCTACACCTTC.

J is TRBJ2-6 and V is TRBV7-9, with TRBD2 matching 10 bases. V lost 5 bases, J lost 0 bases, and 4 bases stayed unmatched. Germline lookup yields CDR1 SEHNR and CDR2 FQNEAQ (reference sequence). There are 17 residues in the CDR3. CDR3 bases: TGTGCCAGCAGCCCGGGGACTAGCGTCTCTGGGGCCAACGTCCTGACTTTC. This codes for CASSPGTSVSGANVLTF. Filled out from reference TRBV7-9 and TRBJ2-6, the complete variable domain reads DTGVSQNPRHKITKRGQNVTFRCDPISEHNRLYWYRQTLGQGPEFLTYFQNEAQLEKSRLLSDRFSAERPKGSFSTLEIQRTEQGDSAMYLCASSPGTSVSGANVLTFGAGSRLTVL.